This T cell receptor beta chain was profiled in a study of control samples from healthy donors and cancer patients (TCRdb year 2020). The receptor library was made with the immunoSEQ multiplex PCR assay. The table was pulled from immuneACCESS by TCRdb, which kept in-frame rearrangements only. Such tables lose some clones; where checked, under half of the loss comes from unresolved V genes, and the rest has no known cause. A total of around 80,000 clones appear in this sample, 80% to 90% of them only once. The ten largest clones take up around 20% of the sample. Concerning this clone: What antigen it recognizes has not been identified. No base quality information exists; no much larger clone differs at one position.

There are 15 amino acids in the CDR3, from cysteine to phenylalanine inclusive. Only the CDR3 part of the read is kept: 45 bases, read in frame from the first base. The junction carries 11 bases between V and J, which are trimmed by 0 bases and 6 bases respectively. CDR1 and CDR2 are read off the germline V gene (reference sequence) as MNHEY and SMNVEV. The source material was blood. This sequence originates from a man aged 50 or older in good health. Rearrangement joined TRBV27 to TRBJ1-4; the D gene is perhaps TRBD1, from 6 matching bases. The DNA reads TGTGCCAGCAGTTTATCCCAGGCAGGGGATGAAAAACTGTTTTTT. The resulting protein is CASSLSQAGDEKLFF.